This T cell receptor (beta chain) emerged from a study of blood T cell repertoires in COVID-19. Study-level background: From the United States, Italy and Spain came samples of acute and convalescent COVID-19. The analysed material was cDNA or gDNA that came from T cells, B-cell-depleted T cells, or PBMCs.

The protocol was immunoSEQ multiplex PCR, while the TCRdb copy is restricted to in-frame clones and leaves out a portion. Here the sample spans 160,000 or so clones, about 86% being singletons. This CDR3 has 17 amino acids. CDR1 is MNHNS, CDR2 SASEGT, per germline. Trimming stripped 1 base from V and 0 bases from J, with 13 bases between. The source material was peripheral blood. This clonotype was sampled from a woman of 80 years or more with acute or convalescent COVID-19. The chain links TRBV6-1 to TRBJ1-3; tentative D call: TRBD1 (6 bases). The CDR3 sequence is CASSEEVGAVSGNTIYF. In DNA, the CDR3 is TGTGCCAGCAGTGAAGAGGTGGGGGCTGTCTCTGGAAACACCATATATTTT.